This TCR beta chain was recorded in a study of Graves' ophthalmopathy and Graves' hyperthyroidism. The V and J ends lost 6 bases and 10 bases respectively, with 19 bases between them. The CDR3 runs 15 residues. Using RNA transcripts, the TCR beta CDR3 regions were amplified. A first-round RT-PCR used HTBI primers, followed by a second-round multiplex PCR. TCRdb re-analysed the multiplex PCR reads in MiXCR, keeping a single row per CDR3 protein. The sample yields over 500,000 distinct CDR3 sequences, about 24% seen once. The J gene is TRBJ1-6, the V gene TRBV12-3 or TRBV12-4; D is uncertain. Sequencing used peripheral blood. This clonotype originated in a woman aged 18-29 years with stable Graves' hyperthyroidism. Some clones in this sample may be carry-over from other donors' samples. In DNA form, the CDR3 reads TGTGCCAGCAGGTTGAGCGGGAACCAAGGGTCACCCCTCCACTTT. It translates to CASRLSGNQGSPLHF.